This T cell receptor beta chain originates from a study of blood T cell repertoires in COVID-19 (TCRdb year 2020). Looking at the study overall: The collaborator samples originated in the United States, Italy and Spain and spanned the acute and convalescent phases of COVID-19. The material from the prospective study consisted of cDNA or gDNA derived from T cells, B-cell-depleted T cells, or PBMCs. Subjects who had been exposed to COVID-19, were actively infected with it, or had recovered from it provided the deeply sampled blood TCRbeta repertoires that made up the dataset. A freely available public database, intended as a resource for researchers studying the immune response to SARS-CoV-2, is where the repertoires were released. Samples came from the ongoing ImmuneRACE study (first 160 participants) plus 1,254 subjects from 6 global collaborators. Nearly every sample came with metadata listing a de-identified subject ID, COVID-19 status, age in years and sex. Where available, HLA class I and class II types were taken from metadata supplied by the sample provider and were not determined by assay-based typing.

Collaborating institutions collected whole blood in K2EDTA tubes following their own protocols. For TCRbeta analysis, collaborators shipped samples as frozen whole blood, isolated PBMCs, or DNA extracted from either of those sample types. Counted from cysteine to phenylalanine, this CDR3 has 16 amino acids. This entry keeps only the CDR3 DNA: 48 bases, framed from base 1. CDR1 and CDR2 were assigned from the germline V gene as MNHEY and SVGEGT. The junction shows trimming of 6 bases on V and 5 bases on J, and the gene matches do not reach 10 bases of it. What the authors observed across the whole study: How much clinical and demographic metadata was included differed by source and by participant, and the metadata was provided uncurated.

This clone was observed a few times. Its antigen is not yet known. Per-nucleotide qualities are absent, and no much larger clonotype sits a single base away. TCRbeta CDR3 regions were amplified from genomic DNA by means of the immunoSEQ Assay, a bias-controlled multiplex PCR. The paper's data handling went like this. The number of nucleated cells in each sample was estimated from the amplification of reference gene primers within the assay. To quantify the absolute abundance of each unique TCRbeta CDR3 rearrangement, sequence reads were collapsed and filtered. For each sample, productive Simpson clonality was calculated by taking the square root of Simpson's diversity index across productive rearrangements. TCRdb stores this immuneACCESS table with in-frame sequences only. Part of the clones is absent; in the studies checked, under half of the shortfall reflects unresolved V genes, and no reason is known for the rest. The V and J calls and the clone size are those of that table, but D and trimming were determined from the DNA. Within this sample are 150,000 to 160,000 clones, with about 90% of them counted one time only. Over 0.45% of the sample rests with the top ten.

The clonotype was recovered from a man aged 45 to 65 with acute or convalescent COVID-19. Material for sequencing was peripheral blood. This chain joins TRBV6-2 or TRBV6-3 to TRBJ1-5, with 10 bases matching TRBD1. Read as DNA, the sequence is TGTGCCAGCAGCCCTTCCGACAGGGGGCTTGATCAGCCCCAGCATTTT. Translated, it gives CASSPSDRGLDQPQHF.